The text below deals with one TCR beta chain. Its specificity is unknown. This entry comes from a study of PD-1 blockade in classical Hodgkin lymphoma. Findings and limits, study-wide: A reduction in baseline TCR diversity was reportedly seen in newly diagnosed patients relative to healthy donors.

The patients all showed relapse after autologous stem cell transplantation, while their brentuximab vedotin exposure varied. Germline V gene lookup returns CDR1 LNHDA and CDR2 SQIVND (reference sequence). Between the trimmed V and J ends, which lost 6 bases and 5 bases, there was a span of 14 bases. The CDR3 runs 13 residues. TCRdb keeps only in-frame clones here, not all; method: immunoSEQ multiplex PCR. Of approximately 65,000 clones in the sample, roughly 88% are singletons; the top ten hold around 13%. The source was peripheral blood mononuclear cells (PBMCs), collected at baseline. This TCR came from a human donor with classical Hodgkin lymphoma. V is TRBV19 and J is TRBJ2-7; a weak D match, TRBD1 (6 bases). This chain's CDR3 is CASSAGTRDEQYF. CDR3 DNA: TGTGCCAGTAGCGCCGGGACAAGAGACGAGCAGTACTTC.